This T cell receptor beta chain is drawn from a study of glioma-infiltrating T cells. Amplification of TCR alpha and beta CDR3 regions from RNA used iRepertoire nested multiplex PCR. TCRdb reprocessed the multiplex PCR reads with MiXCR, giving one entry per CDR3 protein. The data contain about 180,000 distinct CDR3 sequences, about 47% of them seen just once; the ten biggest clones take up around 5.2%. A remark on this clonotype: Its antigen is unidentified.

The CDR3 extends over 16 amino acids. J gave up 3 bases and V 3 bases, and 8 bases lay outside the gene matches. Germline loops: CDR1 SGHNT, CDR2 YYREEE (reference sequence). Regarding the study as a whole: Gliomas, especially low-grade, showed above-expected tissue-blood divergence; non-neoplastic patients showed below. Only very few CDR3 sequences appeared in both tissue and blood.

Sequenced: glioma tissue, nonneoplastic brain tissue, or PBMCs (not recorded which). V and J are TRBV5-4 and TRBJ2-5, with 10 nucleotides matching TRBD2. The clonotype originates from a human donor with low-grade glioma or glioblastoma, undergoing nonglioma brain surgery, or in good health (not recorded which). The chain's CDR3 is CASSYTSGLAEETQYF. The CDR3 region has the DNA TGTGCCAGCAGCTATACCTCTGGACTAGCGGAAGAGACCCAGTACTTC.